Listed here are 16 T cell receptor beta chains from one sample, sequenced in a study of cytomegalovirus exposure and HLA in healthy donors. PCR was performed using 60 Vbeta and 13 Jbeta primers. TCRdb keeps only in-frame clones here, not all; method: immunoSEQ multiplex PCR. The sample has 110,000 to 150,000 clones; around two thirds are singletons. The sequencing sample was made of PBMCs. These receptors were taken from a man aged 18 to 29 in good health and CMV-seropositive.

As regards this clone: Other nucleotide sequences in the sample specify the same CDR3. The rearrangement links TRBV4-2 to TRBJ2-6; 8 bases map to TRBD2. Germline CDR1 reads LGHNA; CDR2 reads YNFKEQ. V lost 0 bases and J lost 0; bases outside the gene matches: 4. The CDR3 contains 18 residues. This CDR3 is CASSQDGLAGSGANVLTF. In DNA, the CDR3 is TGTGCCAGCAGCCAAGATGGTCTAGCGGGCTCTGGGGCCAACGTCCTGACTTTC.

This sequence joins TRBV27 and TRBJ2-5; a possible D gene is TRBD1 (5 bases). With 5 bases removed from V and 1 base from J, the gap between germline ends came to 11 bases. This CDR3 is 14 amino acids long. CDR1 MNHEY and CDR2 SMNVEV come from the germline V gene (reference sequence). Here the CDR3 DNA reads TGTGCCAGCAGTCCCAGCAGGGTCCAAGAGACCCAGTACTTC. Translated, it gives CASSPSRVQETQYF.

This clone has only one observation. The rearrangement uses TRBV19 and TRBJ2-4; 7 bases align to TRBD1. Germline V gives CDR1 LNHDA, CDR2 SQIVND (reference sequence). The V segment lost 6 bases and the J segment 1 base; nucleotides outside the gene matches: 3. The CDR3 is 14 amino acids. CDR3 in amino acids: CASRQTGAKNIQYF. CDR3 in DNA: TGTGCCAGTAGGCAGACAGGGGCCAAAAACATTCAGTACTTC.

Notes on this clone: The sample contains more than one DNA sequence encoding this CDR3. V is TRBV20-1 and J is TRBJ1-2; D unclear. V lost 5 bases and J lost 5, with 3 bases in between. The CDR3 loop spans 9 amino acids. Per the germline V gene, CDR1 is DFQATT and CDR2 is SNEGSKA (reference sequence). The DNA for the CDR3 is TGCAGTGCTCTATATGGCTACACCTTC. Translated: CSALYGYTF.

This rearrangement joins TRBV5-1 to TRBJ2-1; the D gene is possibly TRBD1 (6 bases). The CDR3 has 12 amino acids. V dropped 0 bases and J dropped 12 bases, with 10 bases sitting between them. Germline CDR1 and CDR2: SGHRS and YFSETQ. The CDR3 here is CASSLDRAGQFF. The CDR3 DNA reads TGCGCCAGCAGCTTGGACAGGGCAGGGCAGTTCTTC. Based on the CDR3 plus reference TRBV5-1 and TRBJ2-1, the full variable domain is KAGVTQTPRYLIKTRGQQVTLSCSPISGHRSVSWYQQTPGQGLQFLFEYFSETQRNKGNFPGRFSGRQFSNSRSEMNVSTLELGDSALYLCASSLDRAGQFFGPGTRLTVL.

The rearrangement links TRBV7-2 to TRBJ2-7; D remains unclear. From germline, CDR1 is SGHTA and CDR2 FQGNSA. Deletions cut 5 bases from V and 7 bases from J, with 18 bases between. CDR3 size: 14 residues. This CDR3 reads CASSTPRTNGEQYF. DNA for the CDR3: TGTGCCAGCAGCACCCCTCGTACTAACGGGGAGCAGTACTTC.

The chain combines TRBV29-1 with TRBJ2-2; 8 nucleotides align to TRBD1. CDR1 SQVTM and CDR2 ANQGSEA come from the germline V gene. The CDR3 is made up of 15 amino acids. The trim removed 0 bases at V and 5 bases at J, leaving 5 bases unmatched. CDR3 loop: CSVEDPRTGTGELFF. The CDR3 nucleotides read TGCAGCGTTGAAGATCCCCGGACAGGGACCGGGGAGCTGTTTTTT.

The chain links TRBV28 to TRBJ1-2; 7 positions match TRBD1. This CDR3 has 14 amino acids. CDR1 MDHEN and CDR2 SYDVKM come from the germline V gene. V dropped 6 bases and J dropped 4; count of bases not matched to a gene: 8. CDR3 DNA: TGTGCCAGCAGGGCGACAGGGATCCCCTATGGCTACACCTTC. Its translation is CASRATGIPYGYTF.

V and J are TRBV5-4 and TRBJ2-7; a possible D gene is TRBD2 (6 bases). The CDR3 consists of 15 residues. Per the germline V gene, CDR1 is SGHNT and CDR2 is YYREEE (reference sequence). The V end lost 0 bases, the J end lost 3 bases, and 13 bases lay between the germline ends. The CDR3 protein is CASSLGQRAGYEQYF. DNA for the CDR3: TGTGCCAGCAGCTTGGGCCAGCGAGCGGGCTACGAGCAGTACTTC.

V usage is TRBV5-5 and J usage is TRBJ1-1, with 7 bases identical to TRBD1. This CDR3 comprises 13 residues. Germline V gene lookup returns CDR1 SGHKS and CDR2 YYEKEE (reference sequence). J was trimmed by 4 bases and V by 2 bases; bases with no gene match: 2. CDR3 in amino acids: CASSFSGGTEAFF. In nucleotides, the CDR3 is TGTGCCAGCAGCTTCTCAGGGGGCACTGAAGCTTTCTTT.

The chain is built from TRBV7-2 and TRBJ2-7; TRBD2 aligns across 10 bases. Per the germline V gene, CDR1 is SGHTA and CDR2 is FQGNSA. V shed 5 bases and J 7 bases; nucleotides not matched to a gene: 17. The length of the CDR3 is 17 residues. The CDR3 DNA reads TGTGCCAGCAGCGCCAGGACTAGCGGCCGGGAAGGGGGGGAGCAGTACTTC. It yields the protein CASSARTSGREGGEQYF.

V and J are TRBV7-9 and TRBJ2-5; 9 bases align to TRBD1. J was trimmed by 5 bases and V by 6 bases; bases with no gene match: 10. The CDR3 covers 15 residues. Germline CDR1 and CDR2: SEHNR and FQNEAQ (reference sequence). CDR3 coding DNA: TGTGCCAGCAGACCCGGACAGGGGAATTGGGAGACCCAGTACTTC. Its protein product is CASRPGQGNWETQYF.

The chain employs TRBV6-5 and TRBJ2-5; the match to TRBD2 covers 8 bases. J gave up 5 bases and V 7 bases, and 9 bases lay outside the gene matches. Germline loops: CDR1 MNHEY, CDR2 SVGAGI. CDR3 length equals 14 residues. Here the CDR3 reads CASMSKREWETQYF. The CDR3 DNA sequence: TGTGCCAGCATGTCCAAGCGGGAGTGGGAGACCCAGTACTTC.

This chain connects TRBV21-1 to TRBJ2-3; the D call of TRBD1 is as the table states it, not checked on the DNA. TRBV21-1 is an annotated pseudogene. The CDR3 consists of 16 residues. CDR3 coding DNA: TGTGCCAGCAGCACTAGACAGGGGATAGAGACAGATACGCAGTATTTT. Protein sequence: CASSTRQGIETDTQYF.

The chain links TRBV29-1 to TRBJ1-3; a weak D match, TRBD1 (5 bases). Germline V lookup: CDR1 SQVTM, CDR2 ANQGSEA. This CDR3 has 14 amino acids. Trimming cost V 4 bases and J 3 bases, with 13 bases left between them. The DNA of the CDR3 is TGCAGCGTTGTTTTCCACGGGGGTGGAAACACCATATATTTT. Amino acid sequence: CSVVFHGGGNTIYF. Variable domain in full (rest from reference TRBV29-1 and TRBJ1-3): SAVISQKPSRDICQRGTSLTIQCQVDSQVTMMFWYRQQPGQSLTLIATANQGSEATYESGFVIDKFPISRPNLTFSTLTVSNMSPEDSSIYLCSVVFHGGGNTIYFGEGSWLTVV.

The V gene is TRBV7-2, the J gene TRBJ1-3; TRBD1 matches 7 bases. J lost 0 bases, V lost 2 bases, and 7 bases had no gene match. The CDR3 length is 17 residues. CDR1 SGHTA and CDR2 FQGNSA come from the germline V gene. The CDR3 nucleotides are TGTGCCAGCAGCTTATTACGGACAGGCGCCTCTGGAAACACCATATATTTT. Residues: CASSLLRTGASGNTIYF.